This is a list of T cell receptor beta chains from one sample in a study of cytomegalovirus exposure and HLA in healthy donors. Sequenced by immunoSEQ multiplex PCR; TCRdb stores in-frame clones only, minus some. The sample lists under 200,000 clones; approximately 79% were seen once. The source material was PBMCs. These TCRs come from a male donor in good health and CMV-seronegative. Both conserved end residues are part of each CDR3. Fields, in order: V gene, D gene, clone size, J gene, CDR3 DNA, CDR3 protein. The D gene is left open where the match is weak. Clone size, where shown, is once, few, many, or a class for clones that have expanded.

>TRBV7-2|TRBD2|-|TRBJ2-2
TGTGCCAGCAGCCGACTAGCGGGGGGGTTCGGGGAGCTGTTTTTT
CASSRLAGGFGELFF
>TRBV4-1|-|few|TRBJ2-7
TGCGCCAGCAGCCAAATTTCCGGCGAGCAGTACTTC
CASSQISGEQYF
>TRBV4-1|TRBD1|-|TRBJ2-7
TGCGCCAGCAGCCAAGAAGCAAGGACAGGGGGCAGTAGGCAGTACTTC
CASSQEARTGGSRQYF
>TRBV7-9|-|-|TRBJ1-6
TGTGCCAGCAGCCCTGACACGGCGAATTCACCCCTCCACTTT
CASSPDTANSPLHF
>TRBV7-9|-|-|TRBJ2-1
TGTGCCAGCAGCTTAGCAACTCTCGGGGATGAGCAGTTCTTC
CASSLATLGDEQFF
>TRBV7-8|-|few|TRBJ1-1
TGTGCCAGCAGCCCTCGACAGACCATGAACACTGAAGCTTTCTTT
CASSPRQTMNTEAFF
>TRBV10-1|TRBD1|-|TRBJ2-2
TGCGCCAGCAGTTGGGACAGTCGAGGCACCGGGGAGCTGTTTTTT
CASSWDSRGTGELFF
>TRBV27|-|-|TRBJ2-7
TGTGCCAGCAGTTTAAGTTCAGGGAGGCGCGAGCAGTACTTC
CASSLSSGRREQYF
>TRBV5-4|-|-|TRBJ1-2
TGTGCCAGCAGCTCCCAACAGGGAGCTAACTATGGCTACACCTTC
CASSSQQGANYGYTF
>TRBV27|TRBD2|-|TRBJ2-1
TGTGCCAGCAGTTTAAGCGGGGAGCACTACAATGAGCAGTTCTTC
CASSLSGEHYNEQFF
>TRBV2|-|-|TRBJ1-2
TGTGCCAGCAGCGCAGGAGGCTACACCTTC
CASSAGGYTF
>TRBV18|TRBD1|-|TRBJ2-5
TGTGCCAGCTCACCAACAGGGGGCGGAACCGAGAGAGAGACCCAGTACTTC
CASSPTGGGTERETQYF
>TRBV6-6|-|-|TRBJ1-1
TGTGCCAGCAGCTGGACAGCGTCCACTGAAGCTTTCTTT
CASSWTASTEAFF
>TRBV10-3|-|once|TRBJ2-1
TGTGCCTCCGGGGATAGGAATAATGAGCAGTTCTTC
CASGDRNNEQFF
>TRBV7-8|-|-|TRBJ2-7
TGTGCCAGCAGCTTACTAGGACTCTCCTACGAGCAGTACTTC
CASSLLGLSYEQYF
>TRBV6-5|-|-|TRBJ1-6
TGTGCCAGCAGTGTTGACATGACCTCACCCCTCCACTTT
CASSVDMTSPLHF
>TRBV5-6|-|-|TRBJ2-7
TGTGCCAGCAGCTATGTCGGGGGATACGAGCAGTACTTC
CASSYVGGYEQYF
>TRBV6-5|TRBD1|-|TRBJ1-3
TGTGCCAGCAGTCCGACAGGGGAGGCTGGAAACACCATATATTTT
CASSPTGEAGNTIYF
>TRBV6-5|-|-|TRBJ1-6
TGTGCCAGCAGTGCGACAGCTAATTCACCCCTCCACTTT
CASSATANSPLHF
>TRBV5-6|-|once|TRBJ2-3
TGTGCCAGCAGCTTGGGCACAGCTAGCACAGATACGCAGTATTTT
CASSLGTASTDTQYF
>TRBV7-2|TRBD1|-|TRBJ1-2
TGTGCCAGCAGCACTGGGACAGCCCCCTATGGCTACACCTTC
CASSTGTAPYGYTF
>TRBV10-3|TRBD1|once|TRBJ2-3
TGTGCCATCAGTTACACCGGGACAGGGATTACAGATACGCAGTATTTT
CAISYTGTGITDTQYF
>TRBV5-1|TRBD2|-|TRBJ2-1
TGCGCCAGCAGCCCGGGACTAGGACGCAGTATCGATGAGCAGTTCTTC
CASSPGLGRSIDEQFF
>TRBV10-2|TRBD1|-|TRBJ1-2
TGCGCCAGCAGTGTCGCAGGACAGGGAAACTATGGCTACACCTTC
CASSVAGQGNYGYTF
>TRBV5-1|-|-|TRBJ1-2
TGCGCCAGCAGCCACAATGGCGGGACGGCGGTAGACTACACCTTC
CASSHNGGTAVDYTF
>TRBV4-2|-|once|TRBJ2-3
TGTGCCAGCAGCCAAGGCCGGGACTTCAGCACAGATACGCAGTATTTT
CASSQGRDFSTDTQYF
>TRBV12-5|TRBD1|-|TRBJ2-1
TGTGCTAGTGGTTTGCCCGACAGGGGAAACGAGCAGTTCTTC
CASGLPDRGNEQFF
>TRBV2|TRBD1|-|TRBJ1-1
TGTGCCAGCAGTGAAGGGGACAGCCTGAACACTGAAGCTTTCTTT
CASSEGDSLNTEAFF
>TRBV6-9|TRBD2|-|TRBJ2-3
TGTGCCAGCAGTCAAATCGGACTAGCGGGGGGTCCCACAGATACGCAGTATTTT
CASSQIGLAGGPTDTQYF
>TRBV6-5|-|-|TRBJ1-2
TGTGCCAGCAGTCCACAGGGAGGGGACTATGGCTACACCTTC
CASSPQGGDYGYTF
>TRBV5-3|TRBD1|-|TRBJ1-5
TGTGCCAGAAGCGTCCGGGACAGGGGGAATCAGCCCCAGCATTTT
CARSVRDRGNQPQHF
>TRBV10-3|-|-|TRBJ1-2
TGTGCCATCAGTGTCACCCAGGGTCCCTATGGCTACACCTTC
CAISVTQGPYGYTF
>TRBV18|-|once|TRBJ2-7
TGTGCCAGCTCACCACCGGGAACGGGGGAGCAGTACTTC
CASSPPGTGEQYF
>TRBV25-1|-|-|TRBJ1-1
TGTGCCAGCAGTGTATACTCGAACACTGAAGCTTTCTTT
CASSVYSNTEAFF
>TRBV5-1|TRBD1|-|TRBJ2-7
TGCGCCAGCAGCACAGGGGCCTACGAGCAGTACTTC
CASSTGAYEQYF
>TRBV27|-|-|TRBJ1-2
TGTGCCAGCAGTCCCCGGACAGCTCGGTCCATGTATGGCTACACCTTC
CASSPRTARSMYGYTF
>TRBV4-2|-|-|TRBJ1-3
TGTGCCAGCAGCCAGGAATGGACATTGACTGGAAACACCATATATTTT
CASSQEWTLTGNTIYF
>TRBV5-1|-|once|TRBJ2-6
TGCGCCAGCAGCGAGCCAAACAGGGAACCCTCTGGGGCCAACGTCCTGACTTTC
CASSEPNREPSGANVLTF
>TRBV7-9|-|-|TRBJ2-1
TGTGCCAGCAGCTTCGTGACAGGAGGCCTCTACAATGAGCAGTTCTTC
CASSFVTGGLYNEQFF
>TRBV7-9|-|-|TRBJ2-5
TGTGCCAGCAGCTCCCCCTCATTCGACACCCAAGAGACCCAGTACTTC
CASSSPSFDTQETQYF
>TRBV10-3|TRBD1|-|TRBJ1-5
TGTGCCATCAGTGAAACGGGACAGGGGGCCCAGCCCCAGCATTTT
CAISETGQGAQPQHF
>TRBV6-1|TRBD1|-|TRBJ1-2
TGTGCCAGCAGAGACGGACAGGGTGTATATGGCTACACCTTC
CASRDGQGVYGYTF
>TRBV11-2|TRBD2|-|TRBJ2-7
TGTGCCAGCAGCCCCATGGGGGGGGAATGGGAGCAGTACTTC
CASSPMGGEWEQYF
>TRBV11-2|-|-|TRBJ1-2
TGTGCCAGCAGCTTACTGGAGAATCCCCCCTATGGCTACACCTTC
CASSLLENPPYGYTF
>TRBV6-5|-|-|TRBJ2-2
TGTGCCAGCAGTTACTCGTATCGGAGCACCGGGGAGCTGTTTTTT
CASSYSYRSTGELFF
>TRBV7-6|-|-|TRBJ1-5
TGTGCCAGCAGCCGCGGGGTTAGCAATCAGCCCCAGCATTTT
CASSRGVSNQPQHF
>TRBV6-1|-|once|TRBJ1-5
TGTGCCAGCAGTGAATGGGTAGGGAGGAAACAGCCCCAGCATTTT
CASSEWVGRKQPQHF